These 15 T cell receptor beta chains came from one sample sequenced in a study of T cells after yellow fever vaccination. Using its own MiXCR run on the 5' RACE reads, TCRdb lists one record per CDR3 protein. The sample has tens of thousands of distinct CDR3 sequences; around 7% are singletons. This specimen consisted of CD8+ T cells sorted from PBMCs, obtained on the day of the yellow fever booster vaccination. Receptors were obtained from a man aged 30 to 39 who received the YFV17D yellow fever vaccine.

This clonotype was seen more than once but under ten times. The rearrangement links TRBV6-5 to TRBJ2-1, with 9 positions matching TRBD2. Germline values: CDR1 MNHEY, CDR2 SVGAGI. The V gene end was trimmed by 2 bases and the J gene end by 9 bases; junction bases not matched to a gene: 14. CDR3 length equals 17 residues. As DNA, the CDR3 is TGTGCCAGCAGTTACCAGTCCCCTAGCGGGGCCCCCAGTGAGCAGTTCTTC. It yields the protein CASSYQSPSGAPSEQFF.

This rearrangement joins TRBV7-9 to TRBJ2-3, with D possibly being TRBD2 (6 bases). The CDR3 length is 12 residues. Trimming removed 4 bases from V and 7 bases from J, with 9 bases in between. Looked up from germline, CDR1 is SEHNR and CDR2 is FQNEAQ (reference sequence). CDR3 bases: TGTGCCAGCAGCTGGGACTTCCATACGCAGTATTTT. Its protein is CASSWDFHTQYF.

The chain uses TRBV29-1 and TRBJ2-7, with 12 positions matching TRBD1. The germline V gene has CDR1 SQVTM and CDR2 ANQGSEA. CDR3 size: 14 residues. Unmatched junction bases numbered 6, after V lost 7 bases and J lost 2 bases. The CDR3 coding sequence is TGCAGCGCACTGGGACAGGGGGCGGCCTACGAGCAGTACTTC. Translation: CSALGQGAAYEQYF.

The rearrangement uses TRBV7-9 and TRBJ2-3; 7 positions match TRBD1. Germline-derived CDR1 and CDR2 are SEHNR and FQNEAQ (reference sequence). The V segment lost 4 bases and the J segment 2 bases; nucleotides outside the gene matches: 9. This CDR3 contains 16 residues. The CDR3 coding sequence is TGTGCCAGCAGCTCGAGACAGGGAACGGACACAGATACGCAGTATTTT. Translation gives CASSSRQGTDTDTQYF.

At least ten counts were recorded for this clonotype. The J gene is TRBJ1-1, the V gene TRBV10-3, with 9 bases fitting TRBD1. With V trimmed by 11 bases and J by 5 bases, 15 bases remained unmatched. The CDR3 spans 15 residues. Looked up from germline, CDR1 is ENHRY and CDR2 is SYGVKD. The CDR3 loop is CAVHPSGQGGTEAFF. CDR3 nucleotides: TGTGCCGTACACCCTTCGGGACAGGGCGGGACTGAAGCTTTCTTT.

As regards this clonotype: One junction end disagrees with the germline gene, perhaps due to a read error. The CDR3 spells CASSPRASGYEHYF. As DNA, the CDR3 is TGCGCCAGCAGCCCGAGAGCTAGCGGTTACGAGCACTACTTC. The rearrangement links TRBV4-3 to TRBJ2-7; 7 nucleotides align to TRBD2. The CDR3 spans 14 residues. Germline CDR1 and CDR2: LGHNA and YSLEER.

This clonotype was counted at least ten times. The chain uses TRBV4-3 and TRBJ2-1, with D perhaps matching TRBD1 or TRBD2 (8 bases each). Trimming shortened V by 3 bases and J by 8 bases, and 17 bases separated the two germline ends. Looked up from germline, CDR1 is LGHNA and CDR2 is YSLEER. This CDR3 has 15 residues. The CDR3 loop reads CASSHTGGTGDEQFF. CDR3 nucleotide sequence: TGCGCCAGCAGCCATACGGGGGGGACAGGTGATGAGCAGTTCTTC.

This clonotype has only a few counts. V gene TRBV7-9 combines with J gene TRBJ2-1; TRBD2 matches 7 bases. V shed 3 bases and J 0 bases; nucleotides not matched to a gene: 5. The CDR3 sequence is 16 residues long. Germline values: CDR1 SEHNR, CDR2 FQNEAQ (reference sequence). The chain's CDR3 is CASSFLGGSSYNEQFF. CDR3 sequence (DNA): TGTGCCAGCAGCTTCCTGGGAGGGAGCTCCTACAATGAGCAGTTCTTC. The variable domain in full, with the rest retrieved from reference TRBV7-9 and TRBJ2-1, is DTGVSQNPRHKITKRGQNVTFRCDPISEHNRLYWYRQTLGQGPEFLTYFQNEAQLEKSRLLSDRFSAERPKGSFSTLEIQRTEQGDSAMYLCASSFLGGSSYNEQFFGPGTRLTVL.

The chain combines TRBV27 with TRBJ1-1, with unresolved D. The CDR3 totals 13 residues. Germline-derived CDR1 and CDR2 are MNHEY and SMNVEV (reference sequence). V dropped 3 bases and J dropped 0 bases, with 5 bases sitting between them. CDR3 region: CASSLYMNTEAFF. CDR3 nucleotide sequence: TGTGCCAGCAGTTTGTACATGAACACTGAAGCTTTCTTT.

The chain combines TRBV5-6 with TRBJ1-2, with TRBD1 matching 7 bases. V lost 0 bases, J lost 7 bases, and 6 bases stayed unmatched. The CDR3 has 14 amino acids. Germline CDR1 is SGHDT and CDR2 is YYEEEE. The CDR3 reads CASSLVGQKAGYTF. CDR3 DNA sequence: TGTGCCAGCAGCTTGGTGGGACAGAAAGCTGGCTACACCTTC. Together with reference TRBV5-6 and TRBJ1-2, the CDR3 gives the full variable domain: DAGVTQSPTHLIKTRGQQVTLRCSPKSGHDTVSWYQQALGQGPQFIFQYYEEEERQRGNFPDRFSGHQFPNYSSELNVNALLLGDSALYLCASSLVGQKAGYTFGSGTRLTVV.

This clonotype appeared a few times. The genes are TRBV7-6 and TRBJ2-7, with 9 bases aligning to TRBD2. Germline V gene lookup returns CDR1 SGHVS and CDR2 FNYEAQ. The CDR3 contains 17 residues. The trim removed 1 base at V and 0 bases at J, leaving 7 bases unmatched. Here the CDR3 DNA reads TGTGCCAGCAGCTTAGGCGGGGGGGGCGGGAGCTCCTACGAGCAGTACTTC. It translates to CASSLGGGGGSSYEQYF.

This chain links TRBV7-9 with TRBJ1-5, with TRBD1 matching over 7 bases. This CDR3 comprises 13 residues. The germline CDR1 and CDR2 sequences are SEHNR and FQNEAQ (reference sequence). V lost 4 bases and J lost 4; bases outside the gene matches: 1. DNA for the CDR3: TGTGCCAGCAGCTCAGGGGGGAATCAGCCCCAGCATTTT. The encoded protein is CASSSGGNQPQHF.

This clonotype has only a few counts. The chain recombines TRBV29-1 with TRBJ2-1; 9 nucleotides align to TRBD2. V was clipped by 4 bases and J by 7 bases; unmatched bases: 11. The CDR3 sequence is 15 residues long. Germline assignment: CDR1 SQVTM and CDR2 ANQGSEA. DNA for the CDR3: TGCAGCGTTGCGGGACTAGCTCCTTTTGGGAATGAGCAGTTCTTC. Protein: CSVAGLAPFGNEQFF.

The V gene is TRBV6-5, the J gene TRBJ2-7; a weak D match, TRBD2 (5 bases). Germline CDR1 is MNHEY and CDR2 is SVGAGI. CDR3 length: 16 residues. Trimming removed 0 bases at V and 4 bases at J, with 16 bases between. CDR3 nucleotides: TGTGCCAGCAGTTACTCAGCGGTAAGAGGGAATTACGAGCAGTACTTC. Residues: CASSYSAVRGNYEQYF.

This clonotype has a handful of counts. The chain combines TRBV19 with TRBJ2-6; 9 positions agree with TRBD1. Trimming took 8 bases from V and 0 from J; bases not matched to a gene: 8. This CDR3 is 17 amino acids long. Per the germline V gene, CDR1 is LNHDA and CDR2 is SQIVND (reference sequence). For the CDR3, the DNA is TGTGCCAGTTTCGGGACAGGGCATCTCTCTGGGGCCAACGTCCTGACTTTC. Translation: CASFGTGHLSGANVLTF. The variable domain in full, with the rest retrieved from reference TRBV19 and TRBJ2-6, is DGGITQSPKYLFRKEGQNVTLSCEQNLNHDAMYWYRQDPGQGLRLIYYSQIVNDFQKGDIAEGYSVSREKKESFPLTVTSAQKNPTAFYLCASFGTGHLSGANVLTFGAGSRLTVL.